This record covers a single T cell receptor (beta chain). This sample also contains other DNA sequences that code for the same CDR3. In the authors' workflow: Clonotypes above 5% were considered putative leukemic clones, totaling 55 to 75. The detection floor for productive clonotype frequency was 2.59 x 10-5. Clones were sequenced by immunoSEQ multiplex PCR, and TCRdb holds only the in-frame ones, with some missing. The V and J calls and clone size were taken over from that table, and D and trimming were inferred from the DNA. The sample lists more than 9,500 clones; about 80% were seen once. The data belong to a study of STAT5B mutations in CD4+ large granular lymphocyte leukemia. The CDR3 is 14 residues long. Trimming took off 2 bases at V and 5 bases at J, with 12 bases between the two ends. The germline gives CDR1 SGHTA, CDR2 FQGNSA.

V gene TRBV7-2 combines with J gene TRBJ2-5; D is perhaps TRBD2 (6 bases). The source of this sequence is a man aged 55 to 70 with CD4+ T-cell large granular lymphocyte leukemia. Sequencing was carried out using PBMCs. The CDR3 sequence is CASSLSGFKETQYF. The CDR3 coding sequence is TGTGCCAGCAGCTTAAGCGGGTTCAAGGAGACCCAGTACTTC.